Reported below is one T cell receptor beta chain. This specimen belongs to a study of cytomegalovirus exposure and HLA in healthy donors. Primers: 60 Vbeta forward and 13 Jbeta reverse. Generated by immunoSEQ multiplex PCR, the TCRdb table keeps only in-frame clones and is missing some. The sample holds 70,000 to 85,000 clones; about 64% are singletons and the top ten take roughly 5.6%. J gave up 4 bases and V 6 bases, and 28 bases lay outside the gene matches. The CDR3 has 23 residues. The sequence was collected from a man aged 25-45 years in good health and CMV-seropositive. This rearrangement joins TRBV23-1 to TRBJ2-6; TRBD1 matches 9 bases. TRBV23-1 is given ORF status, its function remaining uncertain. Source material: PBMCs. CDR3 protein: CASRRTRKTIAGTGLGGANVLTF. The CDR3 nucleotides are TGCGCCAGCAGGCGCACCCGAAAAACCATCGCCGGGACAGGGCTTGGGGGGGCCAACGTCCTGACTTTC.